The 20 T cell receptor beta chains below all came from one sample that was sequenced in a study of blood T cell repertoires in COVID-19. The repertoire was sequenced with immunoSEQ multiplex PCR; TCRdb's copy has only in-frame clones and lacks some. The sample lists some 200,000 clones; around 84% were seen once. The specimen sequenced was peripheral blood. These receptors originate from a woman aged 70-85 years with COVID-19, enrolled during active disease.

This chain uses TRBV19 with TRBJ2-3; 8 nucleotides match TRBD2. CDR3 size: 17 residues. Losses at the gene ends were 4 bases for V and 4 bases for J; bases not matched to a gene: 13. The germline CDR1 and CDR2 sequences are LNHDA and SQIVND (reference sequence). The DNA of the CDR3 is TGTGCCAGTAGTAAGGCGGGAGGCGCGGGAGGCGCAGATACGCAGTATTTT. It is translated as CASSKAGGAGGADTQYF.

V is TRBV19 and J is TRBJ2-3; possibly TRBD2 for D (6 bases). From germline, CDR1 is LNHDA and CDR2 SQIVND (reference sequence). V lost 4 bases to trimming and J lost 6 bases, with 26 bases between them. The CDR3 loop spans 18 amino acids. The CDR3 nucleotides read TGTGCCAGTAGTAGTGGAGGGTCGAGGGGTCCATTGGAGGATACGCAGTATTTT. Protein product: CASSSGGSRGPLEDTQYF.

This chain joins TRBV6-5 and TRBJ2-1; 8 bases agree with TRBD2. J gave up 8 bases and V 6 bases, and 9 bases lay outside the gene matches. Germline V gene data show CDR1 as MNHEY and CDR2 as SVGAGI. CDR3 length equals 14 residues. Here the CDR3 DNA reads TGTGCCAGCAGAGACGGACGGGGGGGCGATGAGCAGTTCTTC. Residues: CASRDGRGGDEQFF.

The chain combines TRBV28 with TRBJ2-1, with TRBD1 matching over 7 bases. Germline CDR1 is MDHEN and CDR2 is SYDVKM. V was pared by 5 bases and J by 1 base, with 8 bases of the junction left unmatched. This CDR3 contains 16 residues. The CDR3 nucleotides are TGTGCCAGCAGTCTGACAGGGCTTCGGTCCTACAATGAGCAGTTCTTC. Translated: CASSLTGLRSYNEQFF.

The chain carries TRBV28 and TRBJ1-4; D perhaps matches TRBD1 (5 bases). Looked up from germline, CDR1 is MDHEN and CDR2 is SYDVKM. This CDR3 is built from 14 residues. Trimming took 8 bases from V and 5 from J, leaving 15 bases between them. The CDR3 DNA reads TGTGCCAGCCGAAGTGGGGGGGGGAATGAAAAACTGTTTTTT. Translation: CASRSGGGNEKLFF.

The rearrangement uses TRBV3-1 (or the pseudogene TRBV3-2) and TRBJ1-2, with 9 bases aligning to TRBD1. This CDR3 region has 13 residues. Trimming cost V 3 bases and J 8 bases; bases outside gene matches: 4. Germline V gene sequence: CDR1 LGHDT, CDR2 YNNKEL (reference sequence). This chain's CDR3 is CASSHTGGYGYTF. DNA of the CDR3: TGTGCCAGCAGCCACACAGGGGGCTACGGCTACACCTTC.

The chain joins TRBV6-5 to TRBJ1-6, with a possible D match to TRBD1 (5 bases). CDR1 is MNHEY and CDR2 is SVGAGI in the germline V gene. This CDR3 contains 15 residues. V lost 2 bases, J lost 6 bases, and 11 bases lay in between. This CDR3 is CASSYGGGINSPLHF. The CDR3 DNA follows: TGTGCCAGCAGTTACGGCGGGGGTATTAATTCACCCCTCCACTTT.

The chain has TRBV27 and TRBJ2-3; possible D gene TRBD2, 6 bases. The V end was cut by 2 bases, the J end by 5 bases, with 14 bases between. Germline V gene lookup returns CDR1 MNHEY and CDR2 SMNVEV (reference sequence). CDR3 length equals 15 residues. CDR3 nucleotide sequence: TGTGCCAGCAGTTTAGGCGGGGTCATTGGAGATACGCAGTATTTT. Its translation: CASSLGGVIGDTQYF.

The chain recombines TRBV30 with TRBJ1-6; D unresolved. Trimming took off 7 bases at V and 7 bases at J, with 17 bases between the two ends. The CDR3 contains 14 residues. Germline CDR1 is GTSNPN and CDR2 is SVGIG (reference sequence). CDR3 bases: TGTGCCTATGAGCGAGGGCAAGAAAATTCACCCCTCCACTTT. Translated, it gives CAYERGQENSPLHF. Using reference TRBV30 and TRBJ1-6 for the parts outside the CDR3, the full variable domain is SQTIHQWPATLVQPVGSPLSLECTVEGTSNPNLYWYRQAAGRGLQLLFYSVGIGQISSEVPQNLSASRPQDRQFILSSKKLLLSDSGFYLCAYERGQENSPLHFGNGTRLTVT.

CDR3 nucleotides: TGTGCCAGCAGTCCCGGCGTAGGGATTAGCGATGAAAAACTGTTTTTT. It yields the protein CASSPGVGISDEKLFF. The genes are TRBV27 and TRBJ1-4, with D hard to call. This CDR3 contains 16 residues. The ends were cut back, 5 bases at V and 6 bases at J, with 19 bases in the middle. The germline gives CDR1 MNHEY, CDR2 SMNVEV (reference sequence).

As concerns this clone: The sample has other DNA sequences that encode this CDR3 too. The J gene is TRBJ1-1, the V gene TRBV6-5; D is perhaps TRBD1 (6 bases). The CDR3 consists of 14 residues. Trimming cost V 6 bases and J 2 bases, with 13 bases left between them. Germline loops: CDR1 MNHEY, CDR2 SVGAGI. CDR3 sequence reads: CASRPDRLNTEAFF. The CDR3 nucleotides read TGTGCCAGCAGACCAGACAGGTTAAACACTGAAGCTTTCTTT.

The chain employs TRBV18 and TRBJ1-2, with D maybe TRBD1 (5 bases). CDR1 KGHSH and CDR2 LQKENI come from the germline V gene. V was cut by 3 bases and J by 5 bases, with 13 bases left in between. The CDR3 has 14 amino acids. CDR3 nucleotides: TGTGCCAGCTCACCTTCTGGCAGGGAATATGGCTACACCTTC. Protein sequence: CASSPSGREYGYTF. Based on the CDR3 plus reference TRBV18 and TRBJ1-2, the full variable domain is NAGVMQNPRHLVRRRGQEARLRCSPMKGHSHVYWYRQLPEEGLKFMVYLQKENIIDESGMPKERFSAEFPKEGPSILRIQQVVRGDSAAYFCASSPSGREYGYTFGSGTRLTVV.

The chain couples TRBV9 to TRBJ2-1, with 11 bases that match TRBD2. Trimming took 4 bases from V and 6 from J; bases not matched to a gene: 6. The germline CDR1 and CDR2 sequences are SGDLS and YYNGEE. The CDR3 length is 15 residues. The CDR3 region is CASSSLAGGFNEQFF. Written as DNA, the CDR3 is TGTGCCAGCAGCTCCTTAGCGGGAGGGTTCAATGAGCAGTTCTTC. Combining the CDR3 with reference TRBV9 and TRBJ2-1 gives the whole variable domain DSGVTQTPKHLITATGQRVTLRCSPRSGDLSVYWYQQSLDQGLQFLIQYYNGEERAKGNILERFSAQQFPDLHSELNLSSLELGDSALYFCASSSLAGGFNEQFFGPGTRLTVL.

The rearrangement uses TRBV13 and TRBJ1-1; D uncertain. V lost 6 bases and J lost 5, with 16 bases in between. Germline V gene sequence: CDR1 PRHDT, CDR2 FYEKMQ (reference sequence). This CDR3 is built from 14 residues. CDR3: CASRRSGIWTEAFF. The DNA of the CDR3 is TGTGCCAGCAGGCGGTCGGGGATTTGGACTGAAGCTTTCTTT.

This clone was recorded a few times. V is TRBV5-1 and J is TRBJ2-2; 13 bases align to TRBD2. The germline gives CDR1 SGHRS, CDR2 YFSETQ. The CDR3 has 15 amino acids. With V trimmed by 4 bases and J by 5 bases, 2 bases remained unmatched. The CDR3 DNA follows: TGCGCCAGCAGCGGGGGACTAGCGGGGACCGGGGAGCTGTTTTTT. This codes for CASSGGLAGTGELFF.

This clone showed up just once. The V gene is TRBV6-5, the J gene TRBJ2-5, with D uncertain. V dropped 6 bases and J dropped 4 bases, with 9 bases sitting between them. This CDR3 region has 12 residues. Germline CDR1 and CDR2: MNHEY and SVGAGI. The CDR3 bases are TGTGCCAGCAGCCAAACAAGAGAGACCCAGTACTTC. Translating it yields CASSQTRETQYF.

V usage is TRBV19 and J usage is TRBJ2-2; no definite D call. The CDR3 contains 17 residues. CDR1 and CDR2 from the germline V gene are LNHDA and SQIVND (reference sequence). The V end was cut by 2 bases, the J end by 4 bases, with 17 bases between. The CDR3 nucleotides are TGTGCCAGTAGTATACAGCGAGGTTATGGTCTCACCGGGGAGCTGTTTTTT. Its translation is CASSIQRGYGLTGELFF.

The V gene is TRBV10-3, the J gene TRBJ1-2; TRBD1 matches 10 bases. The germline gives CDR1 ENHRY, CDR2 SYGVKD. The length of the CDR3 is 14 residues. V was pared by 4 bases and J by 8 bases, with 7 bases of the junction left unmatched. As DNA, the CDR3 is TGTGCCATCAGTGTAGGGGACAGGGGACGGGGCTACACCTTC. Residues: CAISVGDRGRGYTF.

The chain couples TRBV7-2 to TRBJ2-1, with TRBD1 identical over 7 bases. The V gene end was trimmed by 3 bases and the J gene end by 4 bases; junction bases not matched to a gene: 6. Germline assignment: CDR1 SGHTA and CDR2 FQGNSA. The CDR3 loop spans 15 amino acids. The CDR3 is CASSLTGTLYNEQFF. In DNA form, the CDR3 reads TGTGCCAGCAGCTTGACAGGGACCCTATACAATGAGCAGTTCTTC.

The chain has TRBV7-8 and TRBJ2-5; 10 bases agree with TRBD1. CDR3 size: 15 residues. J lost 5 bases, V lost 5 bases, and 8 bases had no gene match. Looked up from germline, CDR1 is SGHVS and CDR2 is FQNEAQ. The CDR3 sequence is CASSIRTGGGETQYF. Written as DNA, the CDR3 is TGTGCCAGCAGCATACGGACAGGGGGTGGCGAGACCCAGTACTTC.